This passage covers 18 T cell receptor beta chains from one sample sequenced in a study of OX40 agonist ivuxolimab in advanced cancers. The library relied on the immunoSEQ multiplex PCR assay. The immuneACCESS repertoire file appears here via TCRdb, limited to in-frame rearrangements. These files lack a portion of the clones; in checked studies, under half of the deficit traces to unresolved V genes, and the cause of the others is not known. This sample comprises 45,000 to 65,000 clones, around 89% of them detected only once. Of the sample, approximately 10% falls within the top ten clones. The sequences come from CD4+ or CD8+ T cells sorted from blood, collected in a trial of the OX40 agonist ivuxolimab. All receptors come from an adult with an advanced solid tumor such as melanoma, head and neck, liver or kidney cancer.

The chain combines TRBV7-9 with TRBJ1-2, with a possible D match to TRBD1 (6 bases). Per germline, CDR1 SEHNR and CDR2 FQNEAQ (reference sequence). The CDR3 spans 12 residues. Trimming pared 5 bases from V and 6 bases from J, leaving 10 bases between. The CDR3, as DNA: TGTGCCAGCAGCAAGGACAGCGATGGCTACACCTTC. Its translation: CASSKDSDGYTF. Complete variable domain (other parts from reference TRBV7-9 and TRBJ1-2): DTGVSQNPRHKITKRGQNVTFRCDPISEHNRLYWYRQTLGQGPEFLTYFQNEAQLEKSRLLSDRFSAERPKGSFSTLEIQRTEQGDSAMYLCASSKDSDGYTFGSGTRLTVV.

The genes are TRBV5-8 and TRBJ1-5, with D possibly matching TRBD1 (6 bases). Per the germline V gene, CDR1 is SGHTS and CDR2 is YDEGEE. The length of the CDR3 is 15 residues. V lost 2 bases and J 4 bases, leaving 13 bases between the germline ends. CDR3 in amino acids: CASSFYGTPNQPQHF. Written as DNA, the CDR3 is TGTGCCAGCAGCTTTTACGGGACACCGAATCAGCCCCAGCATTTT.

The rearrangement links TRBV6-6 to TRBJ2-7; TRBD1 matches 9 bases. This CDR3 has 14 residues. Trimming cost V 4 bases and J 1 base; bases outside gene matches: 2. From germline, CDR1 is MNHNY and CDR2 SVGAGI (reference sequence). The CDR3 region has the DNA TGTGCCAGCAGTTCCGGGACAGGGTCCTACGAGCAGTACTTC. It codes for CASSSGTGSYEQYF.

The chain uses TRBV28 and TRBJ2-1, with D perhaps TRBD1 (6 bases). The CDR3 totals 17 residues. From germline, CDR1 is MDHEN and CDR2 SYDVKM. Trimming took 4 bases from V and 2 from J, leaving 18 bases between them. Here the CDR3 DNA reads TGTGCCAGCAGTTCACCGGGACAAAGAAACACCTACAATGAGCAGTTCTTC. Protein sequence: CASSSPGQRNTYNEQFF.

J is TRBJ1-1 and V is TRBV7-2; possibly TRBD1 for D (5 bases). The ends were cut back, 6 bases at V and 4 bases at J, with 18 bases in the middle. The CDR3 is 15 amino acids. Germline CDR1 SGHTA, CDR2 FQGNSA. For the CDR3, the DNA is TGTGCCAGCAGTCCATCGGGGCCAATCGCCACTGAAGCTTTCTTT. It codes for CASSPSGPIATEAFF.

V and J are TRBV19 and TRBJ1-1, with D possibly being TRBD1 (6 bases). This CDR3 region has 13 residues. Germline CDR1 reads LNHDA; CDR2 reads SQIVND (reference sequence). V was pared by 5 bases and J by 0 bases, with 7 bases between. The CDR3 coding sequence is TGTGCCAGTAGTGCAGGGGTGAACACTGAAGCTTTCTTT. Translation gives CASSAGVNTEAFF.

This chain links TRBV4-2 with TRBJ2-7, with D perhaps matching TRBD1 (6 bases). The germline CDR1 and CDR2 sequences are LGHNA and YNFKEQ. V was pared by 1 base and J by 0 bases, with 13 bases between. This CDR3 has 16 amino acids. CDR3 region: CASSQAWAGASYEQYF. The CDR3 nucleotides read TGTGCCAGCAGCCAAGCCTGGGCAGGGGCCTCCTACGAGCAGTACTTC.

The chain links TRBV14 to TRBJ2-1; 9 bases are shared with TRBD2. Trimming cost V 4 bases and J 4 bases; bases outside gene matches: 8. The CDR3 is 16 amino acids. CDR1 and CDR2 (germline): SGHDN, FVKESK. This CDR3 is CASSPRTSATYNEQFF. CDR3 bases: TGTGCCAGCAGCCCCAGGACTAGCGCGACGTACAATGAGCAGTTCTTC.

This chain uses TRBV10-3 with TRBJ1-1; D not resolved. Trimming took 4 bases from V and 8 from J, leaving 17 bases between them. Germline V CDR1 and CDR2: ENHRY, SYGVKD. This CDR3 is 14 amino acids long. The DNA for the CDR3 is TGTGCCATCAGTGTGTTTTTGAGCGAGAGAGAAGCTTTCTTT. It specifies CAISVFLSEREAFF.

The chain is built from TRBV18 and TRBJ2-7; D gene uncertain. The CDR3 loop spans 13 amino acids. Trimming took 4 bases from V and 3 from J, leaving 10 bases between them. Germline CDR1 is KGHSH and CDR2 is LQKENI. CDR3 sequence: CASSLVVNYEQYF. CDR3 nucleotide sequence: TGTGCCAGCTCACTTGTGGTGAACTACGAGCAGTACTTC.

The rearrangement joins TRBV7-2 to TRBJ1-6; D perhaps matches TRBD1 (6 bases). This CDR3 comprises 14 residues. Germline V gene sequence: CDR1 SGHTA, CDR2 FQGNSA. With 1 base removed from V and 9 bases from J, the gap between germline ends came to 10 bases. CDR3 nucleotide sequence: TGTGCCAGCAGCTTAGAGCAGGGGCGTTCACCCCTCCACTTT. It codes for CASSLEQGRSPLHF.

V gene TRBV19 combines with J gene TRBJ2-1; TRBD1 aligns across 10 bases. Per germline, CDR1 LNHDA and CDR2 SQIVND (reference sequence). The ends lost 3 bases at V and 8 bases at J; junction bases unmatched: 4. This CDR3 spans 14 amino acids. CDR3 nucleotide sequence: TGTGCCAGTAGTATGGGGACAGGGGACCATGAGCAGTTCTTC. Protein: CASSMGTGDHEQFF.

This chain uses TRBV5-1 with TRBJ1-1, with 9 bases that match TRBD1. V lost 5 bases, J lost 4 bases, and 12 bases stayed unmatched. In germline, CDR1 is SGHRS, CDR2 YFSETQ. The CDR3 totals 16 residues. The CDR3 DNA follows: TGCGCCAGCAGTTCGGGGTCACAGGGGGCGGGCACTGAAGCTTTCTTT. Its translation: CASSSGSQGAGTEAFF.

By share of the sample, this clone is medium-sized. The chain is built from TRBV6-5 and TRBJ1-6; 9 nucleotides match TRBD1. V shed 5 bases and J 10 bases; nucleotides not matched to a gene: 6. CDR1 and CDR2 from the germline V gene are MNHEY and SVGAGI. This CDR3 is built from 14 residues. CDR3 sequence reads: CASSPRTGASPLHF. In nucleotides, the CDR3 is TGTGCCAGCAGTCCCCGGACAGGGGCCTCACCCCTCCACTTT.

This sequence joins TRBV7-3 and TRBJ1-1; tentative D call: TRBD1 (5 bases). The CDR3 is 13 residues long. With 5 bases removed from V and 1 base from J, the gap between germline ends came to 8 bases. Germline-derived CDR1 and CDR2 are SGHTA and FQGTGA. The CDR3 region has the DNA TGTGCCAGCAGCGAGGGACGGAACACTGAAGCTTTCTTT. Translated, it gives CASSEGRNTEAFF.

The rearrangement links TRBV30 to TRBJ1-4; D is unclear. V was trimmed by 7 bases and J by 5 bases, leaving 11 bases between them. Germline assignment: CDR1 GTSNPN and CDR2 SVGIG (reference sequence). The CDR3 totals 12 residues. The CDR3 nucleotides read TGTGCCTACTCTAAAGAAAATGAAAAACTGTTTTTT. Translating it yields CAYSKENEKLFF.

The chain recombines TRBV7-9 with TRBJ2-1, with 11 bases identical to TRBD2. The germline gives CDR1 SEHNR, CDR2 FQNEAQ (reference sequence). CDR3 size: 18 residues. Trimming cost V 0 bases and J 4 bases; bases outside gene matches: 8. Here the CDR3 DNA reads TGTGCCAGCAGCTTAGCGTTAATAGCGGGAGGGGATTACAATGAGCAGTTCTTC. Residues: CASSLALIAGGDYNEQFF. Looking up the rest from reference TRBV7-9 and TRBJ2-1 gives the full variable domain: DTGVSQNPRHKITKRGQNVTFRCDPISEHNRLYWYRQTLGQGPEFLTYFQNEAQLEKSRLLSDRFSAERPKGSFSTLEIQRTEQGDSAMYLCASSLALIAGGDYNEQFFGPGTRLTVL.

The chain employs TRBV7-9 and TRBJ2-1, with 8 positions matching TRBD1. The CDR3 extends over 17 amino acids. CDR1 SEHNR and CDR2 FQNEAQ come from the germline V gene (reference sequence). The ends lost 4 bases at V and 0 bases at J; junction bases unmatched: 8. This CDR3 is CASSSSPDRGSYNEQFF. CDR3 nucleotide sequence: TGTGCCAGCAGCTCATCCCCCGACAGGGGCTCCTACAATGAGCAGTTCTTC. The full variable domain, its missing parts supplied by reference TRBV7-9 and TRBJ2-1, is DTGVSQNPRHKITKRGQNVTFRCDPISEHNRLYWYRQTLGQGPEFLTYFQNEAQLEKSRLLSDRFSAERPKGSFSTLEIQRTEQGDSAMYLCASSSSPDRGSYNEQFFGPGTRLTVL.